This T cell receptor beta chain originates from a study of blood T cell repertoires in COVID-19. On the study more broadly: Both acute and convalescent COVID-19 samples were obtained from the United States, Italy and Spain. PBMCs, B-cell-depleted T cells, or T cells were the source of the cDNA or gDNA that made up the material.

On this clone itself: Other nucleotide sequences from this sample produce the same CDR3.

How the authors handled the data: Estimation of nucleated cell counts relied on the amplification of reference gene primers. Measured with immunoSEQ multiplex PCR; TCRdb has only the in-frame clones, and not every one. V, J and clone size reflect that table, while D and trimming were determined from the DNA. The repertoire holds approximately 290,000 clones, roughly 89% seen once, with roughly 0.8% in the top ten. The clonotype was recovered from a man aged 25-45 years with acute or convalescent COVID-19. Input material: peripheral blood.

The CDR3 spells CASSVGQGGNQPQHF. CDR3 DNA sequence: TGTGCCAGCAGCGTAGGACAGGGGGGGAATCAGCCCCAGCATTTT. The chain carries TRBV9 and TRBJ1-5, with TRBD1 identical over 9 bases. CDR3 size: 15 residues. Germline values: CDR1 SGDLS, CDR2 YYNGEE. Losses at the gene ends were 0 bases for V and 4 bases for J; bases not matched to a gene: 2.